The 3 T cell receptor beta chains below were found in one sample sequenced in a study of cytomegalovirus exposure and HLA in healthy donors (dated by TCRdb to 2016 to 2017). The library was produced with the immunoSEQ multiplex PCR assay. For the multiplex PCR, a mixture combining 60 forward primers for TCR Vbeta segments and 13 reverse primers for TCR Jbeta segments was used. The clones in this table, taken by TCRdb from immuneACCESS, are in-frame only. Not every clone is retained; where verified, under half of the shortfall comes from an unresolved V gene, and the cause of the rest is unknown. The sample's clone listing holds some 70,000 clones. In total, the top ten clones hold about 5% of the sample. Material: PBMCs. The receptor set was obtained from a man aged 40-49 years in good health and CMV-seronegative.

CDR3 protein: CAISEFGQGTSTDTQYF. The CDR3 DNA sequence: TGTGCCATCAGTGAGTTTGGACAGGGGACTAGCACAGATACGCAGTATTTT. The rearrangement links TRBV10-3 to TRBJ2-3; 9 bases align to TRBD1. Germline V gene sequence: CDR1 ENHRY, CDR2 SYGVKD. V lost 1 base and J lost 0; bases outside the gene matches: 5. The CDR3 extends over 17 amino acids.

CDR3 region: CASSLIGLAGPQETQYF. Here the CDR3 DNA reads TGCGCCAGCAGCTTGATAGGACTAGCGGGACCCCAAGAGACCCAGTACTTC. The chain is built from TRBV5-1 and TRBJ2-5, with 12 bases identical to TRBD2. V gave up 1 base and J gave up 1 base; unmatched junction bases: 5. Per the germline V gene, CDR1 is SGHRS and CDR2 is YFSETQ. This CDR3 has 17 residues.

V and J are TRBV5-1 and TRBJ2-2; TRBD1 is a possible D gene (6 bases). The CDR3 runs to 16 residues. Germline lookup yields CDR1 SGHRS and CDR2 YFSETQ. V was shortened by 5 bases and J by 0 bases, with 14 bases between the two germline ends. In nucleotides, the CDR3 is TGCGCCAGCAGATACACCGGGACAACGAACACCGGGGAGCTGTTTTTT. As protein: CASRYTGTTNTGELFF.